What follows describes a single T cell receptor beta chain. Its binding antigen is unknown. The sample holds no much larger clone one base away, and base qualities are not on file. The sample originates from a study of control samples from healthy donors and cancer patients (dated by TCRdb to the early 2020s). The CDR3 starts with the cysteine, ends with the phenylalanine, and has 13 residues. Only CDR3 DNA is held: 39 bases, read in frame from base 1. V and J are trimmed by 2 bases and 7 bases, and the gene matches miss 4 bases of the junction. The germline V gene sets CDR1 to MNHEY and CDR2 to SVGAGI. Libraries were made using the immunoSEQ multiplex PCR assay. TCRdb's version of the immuneACCESS table is confined to in-frame rearrangements and falls short of the full clone set. An unresolved V gene accounts for under half of the shortfall where checked; the remainder is of unknown origin. A total of under 150,000 clones appear in this sample, about 94% of them only once. Together, the top ten hold approximately 4% of the sample.

The TCR originated in a man aged 30 to 45 in good health. The sequencing sample was made of blood. Here the chain combines TRBV6-5 and TRBJ2-7; TRBD1 matches 8 bases in the middle. The DNA sequence is as follows: TGTGCCAGCAGTTACACAGGGGGAGGAGAGCAGTACTTC. Protein translation: CASSYTGGGEQYF.